A single sample is the source of the 25 T cell receptor beta chains below, sequenced in a study of T-cell memory formation after mild COVID-19. In TCRdb, the 5' RACE reads were re-called with MiXCR into one record per CDR3 protein. The sample has roughly 180,000 distinct CDR3 sequences, approximately 17% seen once. Sequencing was performed on PBMCs or a T cell subset sorted from them (not recorded which). The receptors shown here come from a man aged 18 to 30 who had mild COVID-19 (a few samples of this study predate the infection). Cell type and time point are not known.

This sequence joins TRBV21-1 and TRBJ1-1. TRBV21-1 is assigned pseudogene status. The CDR3 has 13 residues. DNA of the CDR3: TGTGCCAGCAGCAAATTCCAGAACACTGAAGCTTTCTTT. Amino acid sequence: CASSKFQNTEAFF.

This clonotype was seen only a few times. CDR3 in amino acids: CASIQGGKDEAFF. CDR3 nucleotide sequence: TGTGCCAGCATTCAGGGGGGGAAAGATGAAGCTTTCTTT. This chain links TRBV6-2 or TRBV6-3 with TRBJ1-1; 7 bases are a match to TRBD1. The CDR3 has 13 amino acids. After removal of 7 bases from V and 7 bases from J, the junction contained 9 bases not matched to a gene. CDR1 and CDR2 (germline): MNHEY, SVGEGT.

This clonotype was counted a few times. This chain joins TRBV20-1 and TRBJ1-5; no clear D. The CDR3 is made up of 14 amino acids. From germline, CDR1 is DFQATT and CDR2 SNEGSKA (reference sequence). V shed 6 bases and J shed 2 bases, with 14 bases lying between them. CDR3 residues: CSAAGGSGNQPQHF. The CDR3 region has the DNA TGCAGTGCCGCCGGAGGGTCGGGCAATCAGCCCCAGCATTTT.

CDR3 amino acids: CASRPGPNTGELFF. CDR3 coding DNA: TGCGCCAGCAGACCGGGACCGAACACCGGGGAGCTGTTTTTT. The chain employs TRBV5-1 and TRBJ2-2; D tentatively reads TRBD1 or TRBD2 (5 bases each). V lost 5 bases and J 0 bases, leaving 8 bases between the germline ends. This CDR3 is 14 amino acids long. CDR1 and CDR2 from the germline V gene are SGHRS and YFSETQ.

J is TRBJ1-1 and V is TRBV19, with TRBD1 matching 9 bases. Per germline, CDR1 LNHDA and CDR2 SQIVND (reference sequence). Trimming took 6 bases from V and 5 from J; bases not matched to a gene: 7. This CDR3 region has 14 residues. The CDR3 coding sequence is TGTGCCAGTAGACGGACAGGGGAAAGGACTGAAGCTTTCTTT. Translating gives CASRRTGERTEAFF. Full variable domain (remainder filled in from reference TRBV19 and TRBJ1-1): DGGITQSPKYLFRKEGQNVTLSCEQNLNHDAMYWYRQDPGQGLRLIYYSQIVNDFQKGDIAEGYSVSREKKESFPLTVTSAQKNPTAFYLCASRRTGERTEAFFGQGTRLTVV.

The chain recombines TRBV10-1 with TRBJ2-3; D gene uncertain. The V end was cut by 8 bases, the J end by 3 bases, with 9 bases between. CDR1 and CDR2 (germline): WNHNN, SYGVQD (reference sequence). The CDR3 consists of 12 residues. CDR3 nucleotides: TGCGCCAGCGGGGAAAATACAGATACGCAGTATTTT. It encodes CASGENTDTQYF.

The J gene is TRBJ2-1, the V gene TRBV5-5; D is ambiguous. This CDR3 spans 14 amino acids. Trimming left V 4 bases short and J 1 base short, with 9 bases between. Germline V gene data show CDR1 as SGHKS and CDR2 as YYEKEE (reference sequence). The CDR3 region has the DNA TGTGCCAGCAGCCCTTTGGGGTCCTACAATGAGCAGTTCTTC. Translation gives CASSPLGSYNEQFF.

The chain joins TRBV5-1 to TRBJ2-7, with D perhaps TRBD2 (5 bases). The germline gives CDR1 SGHRS, CDR2 YFSETQ. Trimming stripped 4 bases from V and 2 bases from J, with 10 bases between. This CDR3 has 13 amino acids. The CDR3 DNA sequence: TGCGCCAGCAGCCGGGATCTTCCCTACGAGCAGTACTTC. It translates to CASSRDLPYEQYF.

The gene calls are TRBV4-3 and TRBJ1-1; no clear D gene. V lost 1 base to trimming and J lost 0 bases, with 9 bases between them. The CDR3 is 15 residues long. Looked up from germline, CDR1 is LGHNA and CDR2 is YSLEER. This chain's CDR3 is CASSQASYMNTEAFF. Here the CDR3 DNA reads TGCGCCAGCAGCCAAGCAAGCTACATGAACACTGAAGCTTTCTTT.

This chain connects TRBV19 to TRBJ1-5; 7 bases match TRBD1. Germline trimming cut 3 bases from V and 7 bases from J; bases unmatched to any gene: 3. From germline, CDR1 is LNHDA and CDR2 SQIVND (reference sequence). The CDR3 contains 13 residues. CDR3 nucleotide sequence: TGTGCCAGTAGTATCCAGGGGGAACAGCCCCAGCATTTT. This gives the protein CASSIQGEQPQHF.

The chain combines TRBV20-1 with TRBJ1-1; 7 bases agree with TRBD1. From germline, CDR1 is DFQATT and CDR2 SNEGSKA (reference sequence). Germline trimming cut 0 bases from V and 6 bases from J; bases unmatched to any gene: 7. This CDR3 has 14 residues. The CDR3 DNA reads TGCAGTGCTAGAGATGTCAGGGGGGTTTCTGAAGCTTTCTTT. This gives the protein CSARDVRGVSEAFF.

This clonotype was found once. V gene TRBV4-3 combines with J gene TRBJ2-4; D is perhaps TRBD1 or TRBD2 (5 bases each). Germline V lookup: CDR1 LGHNA, CDR2 YSLEER. The CDR3 loop spans 15 amino acids. Trimming removed 0 bases at V and 8 bases at J, with 14 bases between. CDR3 bases: TGCGCCAGCAGCCAAGATTGGGCAGGGACGGACATTCAGTACTTC. This translates into CASSQDWAGTDIQYF.

This clonotype was picked up many times. The V call is TRBV12-3 or TRBV12-4, the J call TRBJ2-2; D is possibly TRBD1 (6 bases). CDR3 length: 15 amino acids. V shed 6 bases and J shed 7 bases, with 18 bases lying between them. The CDR3 spells CASRVRDKAYGELFF. The CDR3 DNA is TGTGCCAGCAGGGTCCGGGACAAGGCCTACGGGGAGCTGTTTTTT.

The chain uses TRBV30 and TRBJ2-1; 11 nucleotides line up with TRBD2. The V and J ends lost 0 bases and 6 bases, in that order; junction bases with no gene match: 4. The CDR3 is 15 residues long. The V gene's germline CDR1 is GTSNPN and CDR2 SVGIG (reference sequence). CDR3 bases: TGTGCCTGGAGTGTATGGCTAGCGGGGGGCAATGAGCAGTTCTTC. Its protein product is CAWSVWLAGGNEQFF.

The V and J genes are TRBV20-1 and TRBJ2-1; the D call may be TRBD1 or TRBD2 (5 bases each). The germline V gene has CDR1 DFQATT and CDR2 SNEGSKA (reference sequence). V was pared by 0 bases and J by 9 bases, with 15 bases between. The CDR3 sequence is 14 residues long. This chain's CDR3 is CSARDLSGTGEQFF. The CDR3 DNA reads TGCAGTGCTAGAGATCTGTCCGGGACGGGTGAGCAGTTCTTC.

V and J are TRBV30 and TRBJ2-5; D unclear. Trimming took 0 bases from V and 5 from J, leaving 7 bases between them. Germline V gives CDR1 GTSNPN, CDR2 SVGIG (reference sequence). This CDR3 is built from 12 residues. The chain's CDR3 is CAWSVRVETQYF. DNA for the CDR3: TGTGCCTGGAGTGTACGGGTTGAGACCCAGTACTTC.

This sequence joins TRBV29-1 and TRBJ2-3; no firm D call. Germline V gene sequence: CDR1 SQVTM, CDR2 ANQGSEA. V lost 3 bases and J 3 bases, leaving 10 bases between the germline ends. The CDR3 length is 13 residues. CDR3 region: CSVERLDTDTQYF. As DNA, the CDR3 is TGCAGCGTTGAGAGGCTAGATACAGATACGCAGTATTTT.

This clonotype was seen only a few times. This rearrangement joins TRBV7-2 to TRBJ2-3; 12 bases align to TRBD2. Germline CDR1 SGHTA, CDR2 FQGNSA. Trimming cost V 1 base and J 6 bases; bases outside gene matches: 5. CDR3 length: 16 residues. The CDR3 is CASSLGLAGARDTQYF. The DNA of the CDR3 is TGTGCCAGCAGCTTAGGACTAGCGGGGGCCAGGGATACGCAGTATTTT.

The V and J genes are TRBV7-2 and TRBJ1-5, with D possibly being TRBD1 (6 bases). Looked up from germline, CDR1 is SGHTA and CDR2 is FQGNSA. The CDR3 length is 15 residues. Between the trimmed V and J ends, which lost 5 bases and 5 bases, there was a span of 16 bases. The DNA for the CDR3 is TGTGCCAGCAGCCTATGGGGGCGGGGGCATCAGCCCCAGCATTTT. Its protein product is CASSLWGRGHQPQHF. The full variable domain, with the rest looked up from reference TRBV7-2 and TRBJ1-5, is GAGVSQSPSNKVTEKGKDVELRCDPISGHTALYWYRQSLGQGLEFLIYFQGNSAPDKSGLPSDRFSAERTGGSVSTLTIQRTQQEDSAVYLCASSLWGRGHQPQHFGDGTRLSIL.

The gene calls are TRBV7-2 and TRBJ1-6; 8 bases agree with TRBD1. This CDR3 comprises 12 residues. The junction had 3 bases not matched to a gene; V was cut back by 8 bases and J by 9 bases. The germline CDR1 and CDR2 sequences are SGHTA and FQGNSA. In DNA form, the CDR3 reads TGTGCCAGCGGACAGGGCAGTTCACCCCTCCACTTT. Its protein is CASGQGSSPLHF.

This clonotype occurred a few times. This chain connects TRBV4-1 to TRBJ1-6; D is unclear. Germline assignment: CDR1 MGHRA and CDR2 YSYEKL. Trimming pared 6 bases from V and 5 bases from J, leaving 11 bases between. There are 14 residues in the CDR3. DNA for the CDR3: TGCGCCAGCAGGAACACTGCAAATAATTCACCCCTCCACTTT. Translated: CASRNTANNSPLHF.

V usage is TRBV12-3 or TRBV12-4 and J usage is TRBJ1-5; D remains ambiguous. The CDR3 is 13 amino acids. Between the trimmed V and J ends, which lost 3 bases and 2 bases, there was a span of 5 bases. The CDR3, as DNA: TGTGCCAGCAGTTTCTCGGGCAATCAGCCCCAGCATTTT. Translation: CASSFSGNQPQHF.

This clonotype was detected ten times or more. The J gene is TRBJ1-1, the V gene TRBV6-5, with a possible D match to TRBD1 (5 bases). Germline V gene sequence: CDR1 MNHEY, CDR2 SVGAGI. The V end was cut by 0 bases, the J end by 10 bases, with 15 bases between. The CDR3 is made up of 14 amino acids. CDR3 sequence: CASSYSAQQAAAFF. The CDR3 DNA is TGTGCCAGCAGTTACTCGGCCCAACAGGCAGCAGCTTTCTTT.

There are a few counts of this clonotype. The chain carries TRBV28 and TRBJ1-6; a possible D gene is TRBD1 (6 bases). CDR1 is MDHEN, CDR2 SYDVKM, per germline. Trimming cost V 8 bases and J 8 bases, with 22 bases left between them. The CDR3 consists of 16 residues. The CDR3 sequence is CASGDTDYRVHSPLHF. The DNA of the CDR3 is TGTGCCAGCGGGGACACGGACTATCGGGTTCATTCACCCCTCCACTTT.

This clonotype was observed a few times. The chain is built from TRBV11-2 and TRBJ2-3, with 9 bases fitting TRBD2. Trimming took 2 bases from V and 6 from J; bases not matched to a gene: 6. The CDR3 has 15 amino acids. CDR1 is SGHAT, CDR2 FQNNGV, per germline. The chain's CDR3 is CASSLLAGFADTQYF. The CDR3 DNA is TGTGCCAGCAGCTTACTAGCGGGGTTTGCCGATACGCAGTATTTT.